The 32 T cell receptor beta chains given below trace back to one sample, sequenced in a study of blood T cell repertoires in COVID-19. Here immunoSEQ multiplex PCR was the method, and the copy in TCRdb shows in-frame clones only, minus some. The sample includes about 74,000 clones, roughly 81% seen only once; the top ten take 36%. Sequencing was performed on peripheral blood. The receptors stem from a man aged 70-80 years with acute or convalescent COVID-19.

This clone was seen just once. The chain carries TRBV28 and TRBJ2-7; D perhaps matches TRBD2 (5 bases). The germline CDR1 and CDR2 sequences are MDHEN and SYDVKM. Deletions cut 3 bases from V and 7 bases from J, with 10 bases between. The CDR3 covers 12 residues. The CDR3 DNA is TGTGCCAGCAGTTTGAGGGTGAAAGAGCAGTACTTC. Encoded protein: CASSLRVKEQYF.

This chain's CDR3 is CASSLDREKSYTF. DNA for the CDR3: TGTGCCAGCAGTTTAGACAGGGAAAAAAGCTACACCTTC. The V call is TRBV12-3 or TRBV12-4, the J call TRBJ1-2, with D perhaps matching TRBD1 (6 bases). Trimming removed 1 base at V and 9 bases at J, with 12 bases between. This CDR3 has 13 residues.

The genes are TRBV11-2 and TRBJ2-3, with TRBD2 as a possible D gene (10 bases). The V and J ends lost 4 bases and 3 bases respectively, with 17 bases between them. Per the germline V gene, CDR1 is SGHAT and CDR2 is FQNNGV. The CDR3 has 16 residues. CDR3 residues: CASSWTSGQGTDTQYF. CDR3 nucleotides: TGTGCCAGCAGCTGGACTAGCGGACAGGGGACAGATACGCAGTATTTT.

The CDR3 region has the DNA TGCGCCAGCAGTCAATCGAGAGGCGCTGGCAATCAGCCCCAGCATTTT. Translating it yields CASSQSRGAGNQPQHF. The rearrangement links TRBV23-1 to TRBJ1-5; D ambiguous. TRBV23-1 is designated an ORF whose function remains uncertain. The ends were cut back, 0 bases at V and 2 bases at J, with 11 bases in the middle. This CDR3 contains 16 residues.

This clone appeared a single time. This rearrangement joins TRBV11-2 to TRBJ2-5; D possibly corresponds to TRBD2 (7 bases). The V gene lost 1 base and the J gene lost 0 bases, with 9 bases spanning the gap. This CDR3 contains 15 residues. Per the germline V gene, CDR1 is SGHAT and CDR2 is FQNNGV. As DNA, the CDR3 is TGTGCCAGCAGCTTAGGGGGGGGGCACCAAGAGACCCAGTACTTC. Amino acids: CASSLGGGHQETQYF.

J is TRBJ1-1 and V is TRBV6-5, with D tentatively TRBD1 (5 bases). Per germline, CDR1 MNHEY and CDR2 SVGAGI. V lost 1 base, J lost 5 bases, and 8 bases lay in between. The CDR3 has 13 amino acids. The CDR3 here is CASSYWGRTEAFF. DNA of the CDR3: TGTGCCAGCAGTTACTGGGGGAGGACTGAAGCTTTCTTT.

This clone was counted a single time. The chain couples TRBV5-4 to TRBJ2-2; D perhaps matches TRBD1 (6 bases). Trimming stripped 4 bases from V and 0 bases from J, with 10 bases between. Germline V gene sequence: CDR1 SGHNT, CDR2 YYREEE (reference sequence). The CDR3 totals 15 residues. In DNA, the CDR3 is TGTGCCAGCAGCAACCGGGACACGAACACCGGGGAGCTGTTTTTT. This codes for CASSNRDTNTGELFF. The full variable domain, with the rest looked up from reference TRBV5-4 and TRBJ2-2, is ETGVTQSPTHLIKTRGQQVTLRCSSQSGHNTVSWYQQALGQGPQFIFQYYREEENGRGNFPPRFSGLQFPNYSSELNVNALELDDSALYLCASSNRDTNTGELFFGEGSRLTVL.

This clone was seen only once. For the CDR3, the DNA is TGTGCCAGCAGCCGCAGGGGCCTCCCCGGGGAGCTGTTTTTT. Protein product: CASSRRGLPGELFF. V usage is TRBV5-5 and J usage is TRBJ2-2, with TRBD1 as a possible D gene (6 bases). The germline CDR1 and CDR2 sequences are SGHKS and YYEKEE (reference sequence). The CDR3 contains 14 residues. Trimming cost V 4 bases and J 6 bases, with 13 bases left between them.

The chain uses TRBV7-8 and TRBJ2-2; D gene unclear. V shed 5 bases and J shed 0 bases, with 13 bases lying between them. The germline V gene encodes CDR1 SGHVS and CDR2 FQNEAQ. This CDR3 region has 16 residues. This CDR3 reads CASSPLAVTNTGELFF. In DNA, the CDR3 is TGTGCCAGCAGCCCTTTAGCCGTTACGAACACCGGGGAGCTGTTTTTT.

The rearrangement joins TRBV10-3 to TRBJ1-2; perhaps TRBD1 as D (5 bases). CDR3 length: 12 amino acids. Trimming stripped 4 bases from V and 8 bases from J, with 11 bases between. Looked up from germline, CDR1 is ENHRY and CDR2 is SYGVKD. CDR3: CAISGPPGGYTF. The CDR3 region has the DNA TGTGCCATCAGTGGGCCCCCAGGGGGCTACACCTTC.

The J gene is TRBJ2-3, the V gene TRBV6-6, with D perhaps TRBD2 (6 bases). This CDR3 has 14 amino acids. CDR1 and CDR2 from the germline V gene are MNHNY and SVGAGI (reference sequence). The CDR3 DNA reads TGTACAACCGGGAGCGGAGCTAGCACAGATACGCAGTATTTT. Translation: CTTGSGASTDTQYF.

The sample holds one count of this clone. This sequence joins TRBV3-1 (or the pseudogene TRBV3-2) and TRBJ2-3; the D gene is possibly TRBD2 (6 bases). The germline CDR1 and CDR2 sequences are LGHDT and YNNKEL (reference sequence). The V and J ends lost 6 bases and 1 base respectively, with 8 bases between them. CDR3 length: 13 residues. CDR3: CASRRGGTDTQYF. The CDR3 nucleotides read TGTGCCAGCAGGCGCGGGGGCACAGATACGCAGTATTTT.

The V gene is TRBV24-1, the J gene TRBJ2-3; 16 bases match TRBD2. The V segment lost 4 bases and the J segment 5 bases; nucleotides outside the gene matches: 8. Germline loops: CDR1 KGHDR, CDR2 SFDVKD. The CDR3 spans 18 residues. As DNA, the CDR3 is TGTGCCACCAGTGAGTCGGGACTAGCGGGAGGGCCAGGAGATACGCAGTATTTT. This translates into CATSESGLAGGPGDTQYF.

This clone was counted a single time. This chain connects TRBV6-1 to TRBJ2-7; 8 bases are a match to TRBD1. After removal of 4 bases from V and 0 bases from J, the junction contained 14 bases not matched to a gene. This CDR3 is 18 amino acids long. Germline CDR1 MNHNS, CDR2 SASEGT. The CDR3 DNA reads as TGTGCCAGCAGTGCCGAGACAGGGGCGCCCCTGAGCTCCTACGAGCAGTACTTC. It specifies CASSAETGAPLSSYEQYF.

The chain links TRBV15 to TRBJ2-7; a weak D match, TRBD1 (6 bases). CDR1 and CDR2 from the germline V gene are LNHNV and YYDKDF (reference sequence). V was pared by 5 bases and J by 1 base, with 9 bases between. The CDR3 has 13 residues. The CDR3 protein is CATSGDRSYEQYF. Here the CDR3 DNA reads TGTGCCACCAGCGGCGACAGGTCCTACGAGCAGTACTTC.

The CDR3 DNA reads TGTGCCAGCGCCGGGGGCAATCAGCCCCAGCATTTT. This sequence encodes CASAGGNQPQHF. The chain employs TRBV25-1 and TRBJ1-5; D is unresolved. CDR3 length: 12 amino acids. The V and J ends lost 8 bases and 2 bases respectively, with 7 bases between them. From germline, CDR1 is MGHDK and CDR2 SYGVNS.

The chain joins TRBV27 to TRBJ2-1, with 9 nucleotides matching TRBD2. V trimming: 7 bases; J trimming: 6 bases; junction bases outside the gene matches: 10. Per germline, CDR1 MNHEY and CDR2 SMNVEV (reference sequence). The CDR3 extends over 15 amino acids. The DNA of the CDR3 is TGTGCCAGCAACCCGGACGGGACTAGCCGCAATGAGCAGTTCTTC. Translation: CASNPDGTSRNEQFF.

This clone was found a few times. V and J are TRBV12-3 or TRBV12-4 and TRBJ1-5, with D possibly being TRBD1 (5 bases). V shed 6 bases and J shed 6 bases, with 12 bases lying between them. This CDR3 region has 13 residues. The CDR3, as DNA: TGTGCCAGCAGGGGGCATTCGGCTCAGCCCCAGCATTTT. Protein product: CASRGHSAQPQHF.

V is TRBV5-1 and J is TRBJ2-7; tentative D call: TRBD2 (6 bases). Germline lookup yields CDR1 SGHRS and CDR2 YFSETQ. Trimming removed 0 bases from V and 7 bases from J, with 17 bases in between. CDR3 size: 15 residues. CDR3 sequence reads: CASSLEDPRAGEQYF. The CDR3 DNA is TGCGCCAGCAGCTTGGAAGACCCCCGGGCGGGGGAGCAGTACTTC. Full variable domain (rest looked up from reference TRBV5-1 and TRBJ2-7): KAGVTQTPRYLIKTRGQQVTLSCSPISGHRSVSWYQQTPGQGLQFLFEYFSETQRNKGNFPGRFSGRQFSNSRSEMNVSTLELGDSALYLCASSLEDPRAGEQYFGPGTRLTVT.

The chain carries TRBV21-1 and TRBJ2-5; the table's D call, TRBD2, has no DNA check behind it. TRBV21-1 is a pseudogene. The CDR3 sequence is 18 residues long. CDR3 nucleotides: TGTGCCAGCAGCGGGGGACTAGCGGGAGGGCCGGATGGGGAGACCCAGTACTTC. Protein product: CASSGGLAGGPDGETQYF.

The chain joins TRBV4-3 to TRBJ2-5, with 10 bases that match TRBD2. V lost 4 bases to trimming and J lost 3 bases; unmatched junction nucleotides: 14. This CDR3 spans 18 amino acids. The germline V gene has CDR1 LGHNA and CDR2 YSLEER. The CDR3 bases are TGCGCCAGCAGCCGCCGACTAGCCCTAGCGGGGGATAAAGAGACCCAGTACTTC. This codes for CASSRRLALAGDKETQYF.

The sample holds many counts of this clone. The sample holds other DNA sequences that translate to the same CDR3. In DNA, the CDR3 is TGTGCCAGCAGTTTGGCGGGAGTAGGCAATGAGCAGTTCTTC. Encoded protein: CASSLAGVGNEQFF. The chain is built from TRBV27 and TRBJ2-1; 7 bases align to TRBD2. The CDR3 loop spans 14 amino acids. V shed 3 bases and J 6 bases; nucleotides not matched to a gene: 5. Germline V gives CDR1 MNHEY, CDR2 SMNVEV (reference sequence).

The chain combines TRBV24-1 with TRBJ2-2; 15 nucleotides match TRBD2. Germline V gene sequence: CDR1 KGHDR, CDR2 SFDVKD. The CDR3 is 15 amino acids. The ends lost 9 bases at V and 6 bases at J; junction bases unmatched: 4. The CDR3 nucleotides read TGTGCCACCGGACTAGCGGGAGGGTCCCCCGGGGAGCTGTTTTTT. Its protein is CATGLAGGSPGELFF.

This clone has just one count. The V gene is TRBV29-1, the J gene TRBJ1-1, with 8 positions matching TRBD1. The CDR3 extends over 11 amino acids. Germline V gene data show CDR1 as SQVTM and CDR2 as ANQGSEA. The trim removed 6 bases at V and 6 bases at J, leaving 3 bases unmatched. The CDR3 here is CSVDRAAEAFF. CDR3 nucleotides: TGCAGCGTGGACAGGGCAGCTGAAGCTTTCTTT.

This clone has just one count. This sequence joins TRBV18 and TRBJ2-3; D might be TRBD1 (5 bases). Germline loops: CDR1 KGHSH, CDR2 LQKENI. CDR3 size: 14 residues. Trimming took 6 bases from V and 3 from J, leaving 13 bases between them. CDR3 DNA: TGTGCCAGCTCCCCCCTCGACAGAACAGATACGCAGTATTTT. Its translation: CASSPLDRTDTQYF.

This clone was seen a few times. The rearrangement links TRBV9 to TRBJ1-3; D not resolved. CDR3 length: 13 residues. V was cut by 3 bases and J by 0 bases, with 4 bases left in between. From germline, CDR1 is SGDLS and CDR2 YYNGEE. The CDR3 loop is CASSAFSGNTIYF. DNA for the CDR3: TGTGCCAGCAGCGCATTCTCTGGAAACACCATATATTTT.

Concerning this clone itself: Its ends do not fully match the called genes, so a read error is possible. The V call is TRBV28, the J call TRBJ2-5; 7 bases map to TRBD2. In germline, CDR1 is MDHEN, CDR2 SYDVKM. The length of the CDR3 is 12 residues. CDR3 DNA: TGTGCCAGCAGTTTACCTCTCGGGACTACTCACTTC. Translating it yields CASSLPLGTTHF.

This clone rates as medium-sized. V usage is TRBV5-1 and J usage is TRBJ2-1, with D possibly TRBD2 on 5 matching bases. CDR1 and CDR2 (germline): SGHRS, YFSETQ. The CDR3 is 14 amino acids. V lost 0 bases, J lost 6 bases, and 10 bases lay in between. CDR3 region: CASSLDEGRNEQFF. The CDR3 DNA is TGCGCCAGCAGCTTGGATGAGGGTCGCAATGAGCAGTTCTTC.

CDR3 sequence reads: CASSLESQTGGWADTQYF. In DNA, the CDR3 is TGTGCCAGCAGCTTAGAGTCACAAACGGGGGGCTGGGCAGATACGCAGTATTTT. The chain combines TRBV7-8 with TRBJ2-3, with a tentative D call TRBD2 (7 bases). Germline lookup yields CDR1 SGHVS and CDR2 FQNEAQ. The CDR3 covers 18 residues. The V end was cut by 1 base, the J end by 4 bases, with 21 bases between.

The V and J genes are TRBV15 and TRBJ2-5, with D perhaps TRBD1 (5 bases). From germline, CDR1 is LNHNV and CDR2 YYDKDF (reference sequence). The CDR3 has 12 amino acids. Trimming stripped 2 bases from V and 5 bases from J, with 6 bases between. CDR3 residues: CATSRKGETQYF. The CDR3 nucleotides read TGTGCCACCAGCAGAAAGGGGGAGACCCAGTACTTC.

The J gene is TRBJ2-7, the V gene TRBV5-4; 10 nucleotides line up with TRBD1. The CDR3 consists of 14 residues. V shed 3 bases, J shed 2 bases, and the junction held 2 bases outside the gene matches. The germline gives CDR1 SGHNT, CDR2 YYREEE (reference sequence). For the CDR3, the DNA is TGTGCCAGCAGCTCGGGACAGGGGACCTACGAGCAGTACTTC. As protein: CASSSGQGTYEQYF.

This chain connects TRBV5-4 to TRBJ1-6; TRBD1 might be the D (5 bases). This CDR3 comprises 15 residues. Per germline, CDR1 SGHNT and CDR2 YYREEE (reference sequence). The ends were cut back, 4 bases at V and 9 bases at J, with 17 bases in the middle. In DNA, the CDR3 is TGTGCCAGCAGCACACAGGCGCCGGGCTCTTCACCCCTCCACTTT. Its translation: CASSTQAPGSSPLHF.